The 5 T cell receptor beta chains listed next were all sequenced from one sample in a study of cytomegalovirus exposure and HLA in healthy donors. This table comes from immunoSEQ multiplex PCR, and its TCRdb copy is limited to in-frame clones, with some not included. The sample has about 56,000 clones, over 85% seen once. Sequencing was carried out using PBMCs. Source of these receptors: a man aged 18 to 30 in good health and CMV-seronegative.

The CDR3 region has the DNA TGTGCCAGCAGCGTAGGCACAGGGAACCCCCAGCATTTT. Protein sequence: CASSVGTGNPQHF. The chain couples TRBV9 to TRBJ1-5; a possible D gene is TRBD1 (6 bases). This CDR3 is 13 amino acids long. Germline V gene sequence: CDR1 SGDLS, CDR2 YYNGEE. Trimming took off 0 bases at V and 10 bases at J, with 11 bases between the two ends.

The chain combines TRBV6-1 with TRBJ2-1; TRBD2 agrees at 9 bases. The CDR3 is made up of 15 amino acids. Trimming at V came to 9 bases and at J to 6 bases, leaving 12 bases not matched to a gene. CDR1 and CDR2 (germline): MNHNS, SASEGT. Here the CDR3 reads CARTNPGLAVNEQFF. CDR3 DNA sequence: TGTGCCAGGACCAACCCGGGACTAGCAGTCAATGAGCAGTTCTTC.

The chain recombines TRBV9 with TRBJ2-1; D is possibly TRBD2 (5 bases). CDR1 and CDR2 (germline): SGDLS, YYNGEE. V was shortened by 0 bases and J by 3 bases, with 10 bases between the two germline ends. The CDR3 sequence is 15 residues long. CDR3 region: CASSVGGVNYNEQFF. As DNA, the CDR3 is TGTGCCAGCAGCGTAGGGGGAGTTAACTACAATGAGCAGTTCTTC.

The chain is built from TRBV6-5 and TRBJ2-7; 9 bases map to TRBD2. The germline V gene encodes CDR1 MNHEY and CDR2 SVGAGI. The V and J ends lost 0 bases and 0 bases, in that order; junction bases with no gene match: 3. This CDR3 region has 16 residues. This CDR3 reads CASSYSISGSSYEQYF. CDR3 sequence (DNA): TGTGCCAGCAGTTACTCGATTAGCGGGAGCTCCTACGAGCAGTACTTC.

This clone was recorded once. The chain couples TRBV9 to TRBJ1-2; maybe TRBD1 (6 bases). The V end was cut by 0 bases, the J end by 3 bases, with 9 bases between. This CDR3 is built from 14 residues. The germline V gene has CDR1 SGDLS and CDR2 YYNGEE. The CDR3 coding sequence is TGTGCCAGCAGCGTAGGCACAGGGCACTATGGCTACACCTTC. Translation gives CASSVGTGHYGYTF.